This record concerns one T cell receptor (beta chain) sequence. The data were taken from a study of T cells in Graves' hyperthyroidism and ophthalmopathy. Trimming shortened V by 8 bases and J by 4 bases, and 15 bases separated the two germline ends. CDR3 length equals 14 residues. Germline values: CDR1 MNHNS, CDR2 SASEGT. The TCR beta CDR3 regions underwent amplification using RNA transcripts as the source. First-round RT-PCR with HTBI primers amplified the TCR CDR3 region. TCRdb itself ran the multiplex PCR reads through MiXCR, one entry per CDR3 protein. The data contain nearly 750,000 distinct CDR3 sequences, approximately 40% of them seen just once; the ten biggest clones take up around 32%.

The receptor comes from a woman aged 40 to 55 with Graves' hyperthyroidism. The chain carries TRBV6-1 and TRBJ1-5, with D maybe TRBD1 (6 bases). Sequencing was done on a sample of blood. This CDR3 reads CASEADSSNQPQHF. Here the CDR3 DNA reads TGTGCCAGCGAGGCGGACAGCTCGAATCAGCCCCAGCATTTT.